Described below is a single T cell receptor beta chain sequence and its context. The antigen it binds to is not known. No much larger clone is present one base from it, and per-base qualities are unavailable. The CDR3 sequence holds 16 residues, the cysteine and phenylalanine included. Only CDR3 DNA remains: 48 bases, in frame from the first base. Clipping removes 1 base from V and 3 bases from J, with 9 as the unmatched junction base count. The germline V gene (reference sequence) gives CDR1 as SGHAT and CDR2 as FQDESV. The data derive from a study of blood T cell repertoires in COVID-19 (dated by TCRdb to 2018 to 2021). Regarding the research as a whole: The collaborator samples originated in the United States, Italy and Spain and spanned the acute and convalescent phases of COVID-19. The material from the prospective study consisted of cDNA or gDNA derived from T cells, B-cell-depleted T cells, or PBMCs. The dataset comprised deeply sampled blood TCRbeta repertoires from subjects exposed to, actively infected with, or recovered from COVID-19. The repertoires were released in a freely available public database intended as a resource for research on the immune response to SARS-CoV-2. Samples were obtained from the ongoing ImmuneRACE study (first 160 participants) and from 1,000 to 1,500 subjects provided by 6 global collaborators. A de-identified subject ID, COVID-19 status, age in years and sex were almost always included in the sample metadata. Where available, HLA class I and class II types were taken from metadata supplied by the sample provider and were not determined by assay-based typing.

The immunoSEQ Assay, a bias-controlled multiplex PCR, was used to amplify TCRbeta CDR3 regions from genomic DNA. In the paper's pipeline: Within the assay, amplification of reference gene primers was used to estimate how many nucleated cells each sample contained. To quantify the absolute abundance of each unique TCRbeta CDR3 rearrangement, sequence reads were collapsed and filtered. For each sample, productive Simpson clonality was calculated as the square root of Simpson's diversity index over productive rearrangements. TCRdb mirrors the immuneACCESS table, restricted to in-frame sequences. Some clones are absent from its copies; in checked studies, under half trace to an unresolved V gene, and the reason for the others is unknown. The DNA gave D and trimming, while V, J and clone size come from that table. This sample gives about 230,000 clones in total; approximately 82% of them show up just once. The ten top clones hold approximately 5.4% of the sample.

Overall study results and their limits: The amount of clinical and demographic metadata varied by source and participant and was provided uncurated.

The collaborating institutions used their own protocols to collect whole blood in K2EDTA tubes. For TCRbeta analysis, collaborators shipped samples in one of three forms: frozen whole blood, isolated PBMCs, or DNA extracted from either of those sample types. The source is a man older than 75 with acute or convalescent COVID-19. Source material: peripheral blood. Recombination connected TRBV11-1 to TRBJ2-7, and TRBD2 matches 7 of the central bases. CDR3 loop: CASSLGPSGEYYEQYF. The bases are TGTGCCAGCAGCTTAGGGCCTAGCGGAGAATACTACGAGCAGTACTTC.